This T cell receptor (beta chain) originates from a study of cytomegalovirus exposure and HLA in healthy donors. The overall study: Earlier findings included about 120 million unique TCR beta sequences obtained from around 180 million T cells.

Study outcomes and limitations: Among TCR beta chains, those listed as cytomegalovirus-associated numbered approximately 150. Roughly uniform depth of sequencing across donors was assumed in presence/absence analyses. The classifier reportedly diagnosed cytomegalovirus status with high sensitivity and specificity.

V lost 0 bases and J lost 3, with 10 bases in between. The CDR3 totals 14 residues. Germline-derived CDR1 and CDR2 are SGHKS and YYEKEE (reference sequence). The PCR was carried out with 60 Vbeta primers and 13 Jbeta primers. The assay was immunoSEQ multiplex PCR, and TCRdb's table has in-frame clones only and misses some. Of some 120,000 clones listed, roughly 69% are singletons. Of note for this clone: Its matching antigen is unknown.

The rearrangement uses TRBV5-5 and TRBJ2-7; perhaps TRBD2 as D (5 bases). The clonotype originates from a human donor in good health. Sequenced sample: PBMCs. The CDR3 protein is CASSLVNRDYEQYF. The CDR3 nucleotides read TGTGCCAGCAGCTTGGTAAACCGGGACTACGAGCAGTACTTC.